This passage covers 9 T cell receptor beta chains from one sample sequenced in a study of cytomegalovirus exposure and HLA in healthy donors. The PCR made use of 60 Vbeta and 13 Jbeta primers. TCRdb keeps only in-frame clones here, not all; method: immunoSEQ multiplex PCR. The sample holds 90,000 or so clones, roughly four fifths seen once. Material: PBMCs. The receptors here all came from a man in his thirties or forties in good health and CMV-seropositive.

The chain has TRBV28 and TRBJ2-7; 7 bases match TRBD2. The J segment lost 3 bases and the V segment lost 5 bases, leaving 7 bases of the junction unmatched. Germline CDR1 is MDHEN and CDR2 is SYDVKM. The CDR3 has 14 amino acids. The CDR3, as DNA: TGTGCCAGCAGTAACCCGGGACTACTCTACGAGCAGTACTTC. Translation gives CASSNPGLLYEQYF.

This chain connects TRBV28 to TRBJ1-5; 9 positions match TRBD1. Germline V gene sequence: CDR1 MDHEN, CDR2 SYDVKM. The V gene end was trimmed by 3 bases and the J gene end by 0 bases; junction bases not matched to a gene: 6. This CDR3 is built from 17 residues. Here the CDR3 reads CASSFAGQGNSNQPQHF. DNA of the CDR3: TGTGCCAGCAGTTTTGCCGGACAGGGGAATAGCAATCAGCCCCAGCATTTT.

V gene TRBV11-2 combines with J gene TRBJ1-1; tentatively, D is TRBD1 (5 bases). CDR1 is SGHAT, CDR2 FQNNGV, per germline. Trimming removed 0 bases at V and 5 bases at J, with 13 bases between. This CDR3 region has 15 residues. The CDR3 reads CASSLDGAGGTEAFF. Written as DNA, the CDR3 is TGTGCCAGCAGCTTAGACGGGGCCGGAGGGACTGAAGCTTTCTTT.

Comment on this clone: Other nucleotide sequences in the sample specify the same CDR3. The V and J genes are TRBV7-9 and TRBJ2-7; TRBD2 matches 8 bases. Germline V gene lookup returns CDR1 SEHNR and CDR2 FQNEAQ (reference sequence). With V trimmed by 5 bases and J by 3 bases, 3 bases remained unmatched. This CDR3 is 13 amino acids long. CDR3 coding DNA: TGTGCCAGCAGCACGAGCGGGAGCTACGAGCAGTACTTC. Amino acids: CASSTSGSYEQYF.

V gene TRBV25-1 combines with J gene TRBJ2-7, with D tentatively TRBD1 (5 bases). Trimming cost V 4 bases and J 5 bases, with 18 bases left between them. Germline V gene sequence: CDR1 MGHDK, CDR2 SYGVNS. CDR3 length equals 15 residues. This CDR3 is CASSVSRGPLDEQYF. CDR3 DNA: TGTGCCAGCAGTGTATCTAGGGGTCCCCTGGACGAGCAGTACTTC.

This clone has more than one count but fewer than ten. This chain connects TRBV14 to TRBJ2-7; tentatively, D is TRBD2 (5 bases). The CDR3 contains 15 residues. V gave up 0 bases and J gave up 3 bases, with 12 bases separating them. Looked up from germline, CDR1 is SGHDN and CDR2 is FVKESK. CDR3 coding DNA: TGTGCCAGCAGCCAAGAACCGGTCGCGGGCTACGAGCAGTACTTC. This codes for CASSQEPVAGYEQYF.

Note on this clone: Sequence at one end of the junction differs from germline and may be a read error. The rearrangement joins TRBV7-9 to TRBJ2-1, with D possibly TRBD1 on 6 matching bases. This CDR3 spans 12 amino acids. Germline values: CDR1 SEHNR, CDR2 FQNEAQ (reference sequence). CDR3 amino acids: CSSRSQGNEQFF. CDR3 in DNA: TGTTCCAGCAGATCTCAGGGGAATGAGCAGTTCTTC.

In this sample, this clone turned up once. The chain couples TRBV5-1 to TRBJ2-5; TRBD1 matches 9 bases. The V and J ends lost 0 bases and 5 bases, in that order; junction bases with no gene match: 8. Germline CDR1 reads SGHRS; CDR2 reads YFSETQ. The CDR3 loop spans 16 amino acids. CDR3 loop: CASSLGPGQGTETQYF. Written as DNA, the CDR3 is TGCGCCAGCAGCTTGGGACCGGGACAGGGCACGGAGACCCAGTACTTC.

V usage is TRBV30 and J usage is TRBJ1-1; a weak D match, TRBD1 (5 bases). CDR3 length: 13 residues. The germline CDR1 and CDR2 sequences are GTSNPN and SVGIG (reference sequence). Trimming shortened V by 3 bases and J by 0 bases, and 8 bases separated the two germline ends. This CDR3 is CAWSGTLNTEAFF. Here the CDR3 DNA reads TGTGCCTGGAGCGGGACTTTGAACACTGAAGCTTTCTTT.